This T cell receptor beta chain was recorded in a study of blood T cell repertoires in COVID-19. Study-wide context: PBMCs, B-cell-depleted T cells, or T cells provided the cDNA or gDNA that made up the material.

Germline V CDR1 and CDR2: SGHTA, FQGNSA. With 1 base clipped from V and 3 bases from J, the junction kept 7 bases outside the gene matches. This CDR3 is built from 19 residues. As processed by the authors: Cell counts per sample came from amplifying reference gene primers. Measured with immunoSEQ multiplex PCR; TCRdb has only the in-frame clones, and not every one. That table furnishes V, J and clone size, whereas the DNA furnished D and trimming. This sample has 130,000 or so clones, with around 81% found just once. The sample taken for sequencing was peripheral blood. This TCR was recovered from a human donor in a cohort sampled during active COVID-19. The rearrangement joins TRBV7-2 to TRBJ2-2, with TRBD2 matching 14 bases. CDR3 region: CASSLEGLAGVGYTGELFF. The CDR3 DNA is TGTGCCAGCAGCTTAGAGGGACTAGCGGGAGTAGGGTACACCGGGGAGCTGTTTTTT.